This T cell receptor (beta chain) was observed in a study of OX40 agonist ivuxolimab in advanced cancers. Overall study: Those enrolled were around 87% male, with a mean age of around 55 years and ages from about 20 to 80.

Clones were sequenced by immunoSEQ multiplex PCR, and TCRdb holds only the in-frame ones, with some missing. This table holds about 72,000 clones, roughly four fifths found once. The CDR3 is 12 amino acids. Germline lookup yields CDR1 LGHNA and CDR2 YNFKEQ. The V gene end was trimmed by 4 bases and the J gene end by 6 bases; junction bases not matched to a gene: 1. This chain links TRBV4-2 with TRBJ2-3; 7 positions agree with TRBD1. The receptor's source is an adult with an advanced solid tumor such as melanoma, head and neck, liver or kidney cancer. The sample in question was CD4+ or CD8+ T cells sorted from blood, obtained in a trial of the OX40 agonist ivuxolimab. The CDR3 nucleotides are TGTGCCAGCAGCCGACAGGGTGATACGCAGTATTTT. Translated, it gives CASSRQGDTQYF.